A single sample is the source of the 14 T cell receptor beta chains below, sequenced in a study of T cells after yellow fever vaccination. Via MiXCR, TCRdb re-called the 5' RACE reads, giving one row per CDR3 protein. Of 620,000 or so distinct CDR3 sequences listed, about 15% are singletons. The sequencing here drew on PBMCs, taken 5 days after the first yellow fever vaccination. The receptors stem from a man between 18 and 35 years old who received the YFV17D yellow fever vaccine.

This clonotype was counted only a few times. CDR3 nucleotides: TGTGCCAGCAGCCCTAACCTCAAGCAGCCCCAGCATTTT. This sequence encodes CASSPNLKQPQHF. This chain connects TRBV7-8 to TRBJ1-5; D gene ambiguous. Germline V gives CDR1 SGHVS, CDR2 FQNEAQ. CDR3 length: 13 amino acids. Trimming cost V 5 bases and J 7 bases, with 12 bases left between them.

This clonotype has more than one count but fewer than ten. J is TRBJ2-7 and V is TRBV5-1, with D possibly called TRBD1 or TRBD2 (6 bases each). V lost 2 bases and J lost 2, with 11 bases in between. This CDR3 has 14 amino acids. CDR1 and CDR2 from the germline V gene are SGHRS and YFSETQ. CDR3 loop: CASSFRGGPYEQYV. DNA for the CDR3: TGCGCCAGCAGCTTTCGAGGGGGGCCCTACGAGCAGTACGTC.

This clonotype was counted at least ten times. The V call is TRBV12-3 or TRBV12-4, the J call TRBJ1-2; weak D call: TRBD1 (5 bases). The V end lost 6 bases, the J end lost 8 bases, and 16 bases lay between the germline ends. The CDR3 is 13 residues long. CDR3 nucleotide sequence: TGTGCCAGCAGGGGGGTCGTACAAGGGGGCTACACCTTC. This encodes CASRGVVQGGYTF.

The genes are TRBV3-1 and TRBJ1-5; D is possibly TRBD1 (5 bases). Germline V gene data show CDR1 as LGHDT and CDR2 as YNNKEL (reference sequence). The CDR3 runs 15 residues. V was shortened by 1 base and J by 5 bases, with 12 bases between the two germline ends. The CDR3 DNA follows: TGTGCCAGCAGCCAAGCTGGGGGAGTCTATCAGCCCCAGCATTTT. Residues: CASSQAGGVYQPQHF.

This rearrangement joins TRBV7-2 to TRBJ2-7; TRBD2 agrees at 9 bases. The CDR3 loop spans 16 amino acids. CDR1 and CDR2 from the germline V gene are SGHTA and FQGNSA. V was clipped by 4 bases and J by 7 bases; unmatched bases: 14. CDR3 nucleotide sequence: TGTGCCAGCAGCTGGTGGGGGAAAGCGGGGGGTCGAGAGCAGTACTTC. Its translation: CASSWWGKAGGREQYF.

This chain uses TRBV3-1 with TRBJ1-4, with no clear D. CDR3 length: 14 residues. The germline V gene has CDR1 LGHDT and CDR2 YNNKEL (reference sequence). The V end lost 0 bases, the J end lost 7 bases, and 9 bases lay between the germline ends. The CDR3 protein is CASSQDWEGEKLFF. In DNA form, the CDR3 reads TGTGCCAGCAGCCAAGACTGGGAGGGTGAAAAACTGTTTTTT.

This clonotype showed up just a few times. The V gene is TRBV3-1, the J gene TRBJ2-4; D may be TRBD1 or TRBD2 (5 bases each). V lost 5 bases and J 5 bases, leaving 13 bases between the germline ends. Looked up from germline, CDR1 is LGHDT and CDR2 is YNNKEL (reference sequence). The CDR3 covers 14 residues. The CDR3 DNA reads TGTGCCAGCAGCACCCGGGACGGGGAAAACATTCAGTACTTC. Translated: CASSTRDGENIQYF.

The rearrangement joins TRBV20-1 to TRBJ2-3; weak D call: TRBD2 (6 bases). The V and J ends lost 3 bases and 4 bases respectively, with 8 bases between them. Germline V gene sequence: CDR1 DFQATT, CDR2 SNEGSKA (reference sequence). The CDR3 is 12 residues long. This CDR3 reads CSARTSSDTQYF. Written as DNA, the CDR3 is TGCAGTGCTAGGACTAGTTCAGATACGCAGTATTTT.

The chain combines TRBV5-4 with TRBJ2-7; D is perhaps TRBD2 (6 bases). The V end lost 3 bases, the J end lost 3 bases, and 13 bases lay between the germline ends. Germline CDR1 SGHNT, CDR2 YYREEE (reference sequence). CDR3 length: 14 amino acids. CDR3 in amino acids: CASSSEVGGYEQYV. CDR3 coding DNA: TGTGCCAGCAGCTCGGAAGTGGGGGGCTACGAGCAGTACGTC.

The chain joins TRBV20-1 to TRBJ1-2, with D tentatively TRBD1 (5 bases). The CDR3 runs 10 residues. Trimming cost V 3 bases and J 6 bases, with 5 bases left between them. The V gene's germline CDR1 is DFQATT and CDR2 SNEGSKA (reference sequence). The CDR3 DNA follows: TGCAGTGCTAGCAGGGATGGCTACACCTTC. Its translation is CSASRDGYTF.

This clonotype was detected a few times. The genes are TRBV4-2 and TRBJ2-5; D is uncertain. Germline loops: CDR1 LGHNA, CDR2 YNFKEQ. There are 14 residues in the CDR3. V lost 4 bases and J 3 bases, leaving 12 bases between the germline ends. In DNA form, the CDR3 reads TGTGCCAGCAGCCCCGCCGGCATCGAAGAGACCCAGTACTTC. Its protein is CASSPAGIEETQYF.

As to this clonotype: A read error may produce the germline difference seen at one junction end. The chain recombines TRBV7-7 with TRBJ2-5; 8 nucleotides match TRBD2. Germline V CDR1 and CDR2: SSHAT, FNYEAQ (reference sequence). CDR3 length equals 14 residues. The CDR3 bases are TGTGCTAGCAGCCGCGGGGGGTACCAAGAGACCCAGTACTTC. Its translation is CASSRGGYQETQYF.

The rearrangement links TRBV10-3 to TRBJ2-7; 7 bases match TRBD1. Germline CDR1 is ENHRY and CDR2 is SYGVKD. V lost 8 bases and J lost 4; bases outside the gene matches: 14. The CDR3 runs 15 residues. CDR3 sequence reads: CAIGGPTGEPYEQYV. The CDR3, as DNA: TGTGCCATCGGGGGCCCCACAGGGGAACCTTACGAGCAGTACGTC.

The rearrangement joins TRBV6-5 to TRBJ1-4; 8 bases agree with TRBD1. CDR3 length: 17 residues. CDR1 is MNHEY, CDR2 SVGAGI, per germline. V shed 2 bases, J shed 7 bases, and the junction held 12 bases outside the gene matches. As DNA, the CDR3 is TGTGCCAGCAGTTACGGGCAGGGGGCGCGTTCTGGTGAAAAACTGTTTTTT. Translation gives CASSYGQGARSGEKLFF.